This record looks at one T cell receptor (beta chain) sequence and its context. The antigen remains undetermined. The CDR3 totals 14 residues. Germline V CDR1 and CDR2: SQVTM, ANQGSEA. V lost 7 bases to trimming and J lost 3 bases, with 13 bases between them. The data were obtained in a study of multiple sclerosis patients with progressive multifocal leukoencephalopathy. Time point reported: before natalizumab initiation. Study outcomes and limitations: Findings may reflect JC virus infection or just general immunocompromise. Less diverse TRB repertoires were suggested in most PML patients. Clones expanded at PML were already present before and during natalizumab.

The assay was run at survey level. Assay used: immunoSEQ multiplex PCR; TCRdb lists only in-frame clones, some missing. The data hold 25,000 to 35,000 clones, with about 91% observed a single time. This sequence originates from a man aged 25 to 40 with multiple sclerosis. The sample consisted of PBMCs. The chain is built from TRBV29-1 and TRBJ2-6, with D perhaps assigned TRBD1 or TRBD2 (5 bases each). The CDR3 sequence: CSANGAGGANVLTF. The CDR3, as DNA: TGCAGCGCCAACGGGGCTGGTGGGGCCAACGTCCTGACTTTC.